This entry is about one T cell receptor beta chain. The target antigen is unknown. Per sample, the assay covered 10^5 or so TCR templates. Sequencing was performed with immunoSEQ multiplex PCR; in TCRdb, only in-frame clones are kept and a portion is missing. The sample has 100,000 or so clones, 90% to 95% seen once. This sample was included in a study of siplizumab effects on memory and regulatory T cells. Whole-study findings and limits: Of the proliferating CD4+ or CD8+ clones, roughly 75-96% lacked a naive or memory phenotype that could be assigned. Alloreactive sequences whose origin lay in unstimulated CD4+ memory cells were significantly reduced by siplizumab. Whether proliferating Tregs in siplizumab cultures suppress was not functionally confirmed.

There are 14 residues in the CDR3. Per the germline V gene, CDR1 is WSHSY and CDR2 is SAAADI. V was pared by 4 bases and J by 4 bases, with 11 bases between. What was sequenced was Tregs sorted from blood. The rearrangement uses TRBV10-2 and TRBJ1-3, with D unclear. The sequence was collected from a human donor in good health. CDR3 bases: TGCGCCAGCAGTGTTTGGGGAACAGGAAACACCATATATTTT. This translates into CASSVWGTGNTIYF.